This TCR beta chain was recorded in a study of regulatory T cells in long-lasting Graves disease. Study-level results: Favoring TRBV28, TRBJ1-2 and TRBJ2-5 was a feature seen in persistent disease. Persistent patients had more shared public clonotypes (fewer than 3,000) than new patients (around 950). Persistent Graves' patients showed less TCR diversity than newly diagnosed patients showed.

Trimming removed 4 bases from V and 2 bases from J; junction bases left unmatched: 4. Germline CDR1 is MNHEY and CDR2 is SVGAGI. There are 14 residues in the CDR3. Comments on this clonotype: What it binds is unknown.

The authors built TCR beta libraries using iRepertoire HTBI primers and Arm-PCR of CDR3 regions. TCRdb independently ran MiXCR on the multiplex PCR reads; one entry per CDR3 protein. Here the sample spans a few hundred thousand distinct CDR3 sequences, 20% to 25% being singletons. Specified time point: newly diagnosed GD, antithyroid drugs for less than 3 months. The TCR library used RNA extracted from PBMCs. The clonotype comes from a female donor with Graves disease. The chain has TRBV6-5 and TRBJ2-7; TRBD1 matches at 8 bases. Sequenced material: peripheral blood mononuclear cells (PBMCs), taken at new diagnosis, from a patient treated with antithyroid drugs. The CDR3 spells CASSSRGLTYEQYF. Here the CDR3 DNA reads TGTGCCAGCAGTTCCAGGGGGCTGACCTACGAGCAGTACTTC.